Each of the 17 T cell receptor beta chains below was sequenced from the same sample in a study of post-analysis software for immune sequencing data. The study's findings and limits: In patients, TRBV5-6, TRBV5-1 and TRBV20-1 belonged to five TRBV segments found more frequently than in controls.

The antigens for these receptors are not known. Unique-molecular-identifier-tagged TCR beta cDNA libraries were used. TCRdb reprocessed the PCR reads with MiXCR, giving one entry per CDR3 protein. Here the sample spans over 300,000 distinct CDR3 sequences, roughly 30% being singletons. Source material: blood. These receptors were collected from a girl under 18 with multiple sclerosis.

The chain recombines TRBV7-2 with TRBJ2-5; 8 bases align to TRBD1. The CDR3 contains 16 residues. Germline CDR1 reads SGHTA; CDR2 reads FQGNSA. V was clipped by 4 bases and J by 5 bases; unmatched bases: 12. CDR3 sequence reads: CASSSPAQGAGETQYF. For the CDR3, the DNA is TGTGCCAGCAGCTCACCCGCCCAGGGGGCTGGGGAGACCCAGTACTTC. Supplemented by reference TRBV7-2 and TRBJ2-5, the full variable domain reads GAGVSQSPSNKVTEKGKDVELRCDPISGHTALYWYRQSLGQGLEFLIYFQGNSAPDKSGLPSDRFSAERTGGSVSTLTIQRTQQEDSAVYLCASSSPAQGAGETQYFGPGTRLLVL.

This clonotype was detected only once. The DNA for the CDR3 is TGTGCCAGCAGTTTATCGACCAGACCGAACGAGCAGTACTTC. Translation gives CASSLSTRPNEQYF. V gene TRBV27 combines with J gene TRBJ2-5, with unresolved D. The J call may be faulty, since TRBJ2-7 better matches the DNA end. The CDR3 contains 14 residues. Germline assignment: CDR1 MNHEY and CDR2 SMNVEV (reference sequence).

The CDR3 bases are TGTGCCAGCAGTTACCCCGCGGGAGACGAGCAGTACTTC. This sequence encodes CASSYPAGDEQYF. The J gene is TRBJ2-4, the V gene TRBV6-6, with 7 nucleotides matching TRBD2. The J call could be wrong; TRBJ2-7 is a better fit for the DNA end. The CDR3 has 13 residues. CDR1 MNHNY and CDR2 SVGAGI come from the germline V gene (reference sequence).

This clonotype was seen only a few times. The V and J genes are TRBV6-2 or TRBV6-3 and TRBJ2-1; tentatively, D is TRBD2 (5 bases). V shed 6 bases and J shed 0 bases, with 24 bases lying between them. Germline CDR1 MNHEY, CDR2 SVGEGT. The CDR3 extends over 19 amino acids. CDR3 DNA: TGTGCCAGCAGGCCACTTCGTCGATTAGCGAATAGCTCCTACAATGAGCAGTTCTTC. This codes for CASRPLRRLANSSYNEQFF.

In its sample, this clonotype was seen a few times. This chain links TRBV29-1 with TRBJ1-1; unclear D gene. V lost 5 bases, J lost 4 bases, and 5 bases lay in between. The germline gives CDR1 SQVTM, CDR2 ANQGSEA. CDR3 length equals 10 residues. The CDR3 DNA is TGCAGCGTTTATGTCACTGAAGCTTTCTTT. It specifies CSVYVTEAFF.

This clonotype was found a few times. The chain joins TRBV12-3 or TRBV12-4 to TRBJ2-6; the D gene could be TRBD1 or TRBD2 (6 bases each). The CDR3 loop spans 16 amino acids. V dropped 5 bases and J dropped 4 bases, with 15 bases sitting between them. CDR3 in amino acids: CASSPRGVAGANVLTF. The CDR3 bases are TGTGCCAGCAGTCCTAGGGGGGTGGCCGGGGCCAACGTCCTGACTTTC.

Comments on this clonotype: The junction departs from the called germline gene at one end, perhaps through a read error. The rearrangement joins TRBV7-8 to TRBJ2-1; the D gene is possibly TRBD2 (5 bases). The germline V gene encodes CDR1 SGHVS and CDR2 FQNEAQ. The CDR3 length is 13 residues. CDR3 sequence reads: CASRLSGYSEQFF. The CDR3 coding sequence is TGTGCCAGCAGGCTAAGCGGCTACAGTGAGCAGTTCTTC.

The rearrangement links TRBV7-2 to TRBJ2-7; TRBD1 might be the D (7 bases). CDR3 length equals 13 residues. CDR1 SGHTA and CDR2 FQGNSA come from the germline V gene. The V end was cut by 5 bases, the J end by 7 bases, with 15 bases between. The CDR3, as DNA: TGTGCCAGCAGCCGCAGGGGGGCCAGGGAGCAGTACTTC. Encoded protein: CASSRRGAREQYF.

This chain links TRBV12-3 or TRBV12-4 with TRBJ2-3; D ambiguous. This CDR3 comprises 14 residues. Trimming shortened V by 3 bases and J by 2 bases, and 9 bases separated the two germline ends. The CDR3 sequence: CASSLGPTTDTQYF. The CDR3 nucleotides are TGTGCCAGCAGTTTGGGCCCAACCACAGATACGCAGTATTTT.

CDR3 sequence (DNA): TGTGCCAGCAGTTACGTACAGGGGGCCACTGAAGCTTTCTTT. Its translation: CASSYVQGATEAFF. The genes are TRBV6-5 and TRBJ1-1; 9 positions agree with TRBD1. CDR3 length: 14 amino acids. V was pared by 2 bases and J by 4 bases, with 2 bases of the junction left unmatched. The germline V gene has CDR1 MNHEY and CDR2 SVGAGI.

This chain links TRBV20-1 with TRBJ2-1; D unclear. Trimming removed 4 bases from V and 2 bases from J, with 18 bases in between. Per germline, CDR1 DFQATT and CDR2 SNEGSKA (reference sequence). This CDR3 region has 16 residues. The chain's CDR3 is CSAKGAPFWTYNEQFF. The CDR3 DNA reads TGCAGTGCTAAAGGAGCCCCATTCTGGACCTACAATGAGCAGTTCTTC.

The V gene is TRBV7-9, the J gene TRBJ2-7, with 8 nucleotides matching TRBD1. The CDR3 contains 15 residues. The trim removed 1 base at V and 2 bases at J, leaving 4 bases unmatched. Germline CDR1 reads SEHNR; CDR2 reads FQNEAQ (reference sequence). The CDR3 spells CASSLGDRFPYEQYF. As DNA, the CDR3 is TGTGCCAGCAGCTTAGGGGACAGGTTCCCCTACGAGCAGTACTTC. Looking up the rest from reference TRBV7-9 and TRBJ2-7 gives the full variable domain: DTGVSQNPRHKITKRGQNVTFRCDPISEHNRLYWYRQTLGQGPEFLTYFQNEAQLEKSRLLSDRFSAERPKGSFSTLEIQRTEQGDSAMYLCASSLGDRFPYEQYFGPGTRLTVT.

This chain connects TRBV3-1 to TRBJ1-2, with TRBD1 identical over 10 bases. CDR3 length equals 15 residues. The V and J ends lost 3 bases and 3 bases, in that order; junction bases with no gene match: 4. Germline lookup yields CDR1 LGHDT and CDR2 YNNKEL (reference sequence). CDR3 nucleotide sequence: TGTGCCAGCAGCCATGGACAGGGGGTAGACTATGGCTACACCTTC. Translation gives CASSHGQGVDYGYTF.

This clonotype was seen more than once but under ten times. The chain employs TRBV12-3 or TRBV12-4 and TRBJ2-2; possibly TRBD1 for D (6 bases). This CDR3 is 14 amino acids long. The V end was cut by 6 bases, the J end by 5 bases, with 13 bases between. In DNA, the CDR3 is TGTGCCAGCAGGATAGAGACAGGTACCGGGGAGCTGTTTTTT. Its translation: CASRIETGTGELFF.

This clonotype was observed a few times. The rearrangement joins TRBV20-1 to TRBJ2-1; D is unresolved. Germline lookup yields CDR1 DFQATT and CDR2 SNEGSKA (reference sequence). This CDR3 region has 13 residues. Trimming stripped 4 bases from V and 2 bases from J, with 9 bases between. For the CDR3, the DNA is TGCAGTGCTATGGGAAGACCCTACAATGAGCAGTTCTTC. Translation gives CSAMGRPYNEQFF.

The chain combines TRBV9 with TRBJ2-3; D is unclear. The CDR3 contains 16 residues. Germline V lookup: CDR1 SGDLS, CDR2 YYNGEE. Trimming took 0 bases from V and 4 from J, leaving 15 bases between them. The CDR3 spells CASSVGIGPVSDTQYF. CDR3 bases: TGTGCCAGCAGCGTAGGGATCGGGCCCGTTTCAGATACGCAGTATTTT.

V gene TRBV21-1 combines with J gene TRBJ2-5; the table's D gene call, TRBD2, was not cross checked with the DNA. TRBV21-1 is assigned pseudogene status. The CDR3 extends over 17 amino acids. This CDR3 is CAGSNETGTSGDETQYF. The CDR3 DNA sequence: TGTGCCGGCAGCAACGAGACCGGGACTAGCGGGGACGAGACCCAGTACTTC.